This entry lists 27 T cell receptor beta chains sequenced from one sample in a study of T cell clonotyping in hematopoietic cell transplantation. Sequenced by immunoSEQ multiplex PCR; TCRdb stores in-frame clones only, minus some. The top ten clones hold about 3.7% of a sample with roughly 23,000 clones, 85% to 90% of them seen once. Sample time point: recipient sample about 28 days before transplant, after cytoreduction. Source: peripheral blood mononuclear cells, taken before stem cell transplant. The receptors were gathered from a man aged 18 to 30 with biphenotypic leukemia. Some clones in this sample may be carry-over from other donors' samples.

The rearrangement links TRBV19 to TRBJ1-2; maybe TRBD1 (5 bases). Germline V CDR1 and CDR2: LNHDA, SQIVND (reference sequence). Deletions cut 5 bases from V and 4 bases from J, with 17 bases between. The CDR3 is made up of 15 amino acids. CDR3 in amino acids: CASSLRDAGGYGYTF. The DNA of the CDR3 is TGTGCCAGTAGTTTACGGGACGCTGGGGGCTATGGCTACACCTTC. Filled out from reference TRBV19 and TRBJ1-2, the complete variable domain reads DGGITQSPKYLFRKEGQNVTLSCEQNLNHDAMYWYRQDPGQGLRLIYYSQIVNDFQKGDIAEGYSVSREKKESFPLTVTSAQKNPTAFYLCASSLRDAGGYGYTFGSGTRLTVV.

The chain employs TRBV6-5 and TRBJ1-1; unclear D gene. Germline assignment: CDR1 MNHEY and CDR2 SVGAGI. V shed 1 base and J shed 1 base, with 13 bases lying between them. This CDR3 comprises 16 residues. DNA of the CDR3: TGTGCCAGCAGTTACTGGAACCGGGATTCGAACACTGAAGCTTTCTTT. Protein: CASSYWNRDSNTEAFF.

The chain recombines TRBV27 with TRBJ2-5; 16 nucleotides agree with TRBD2. Germline trimming cut 6 bases from V and 5 bases from J; bases unmatched to any gene: 6. This CDR3 is 16 amino acids long. From germline, CDR1 is MNHEY and CDR2 SMNVEV (reference sequence). CDR3 protein: CASRGLAGGSWETQYF. The CDR3 DNA reads as TGTGCCAGCAGGGGACTAGCGGGAGGGTCATGGGAGACCCAGTACTTC.

V and J are TRBV29-1 and TRBJ1-1; D gene uncertain. CDR3 length: 11 residues. CDR1 SQVTM and CDR2 ANQGSEA come from the germline V gene. Trimming stripped 6 bases from V and 0 bases from J, with 5 bases between. In DNA, the CDR3 is TGCAGCGTCCACATGAACACTGAAGCTTTCTTT. Translated: CSVHMNTEAFF.

The CDR3 sequence: CASSLGFGDTGELFF. DNA of the CDR3: TGTGCCAGCAGCCTCGGTTTTGGGGACACCGGGGAGCTGTTTTTT. The chain links TRBV7-9 to TRBJ2-2; D gene uncertain. Germline V gives CDR1 SEHNR, CDR2 FQNEAQ (reference sequence). The V end lost 5 bases, the J end lost 3 bases, and 13 bases lay between the germline ends. This CDR3 is 15 amino acids long.

The V gene is TRBV2, the J gene TRBJ2-2; D is possibly TRBD1 or TRBD2 (5 bases each). Germline loops: CDR1 SNHLY, CDR2 FYNNEI. The CDR3 is made up of 14 amino acids. Trimming left V 7 bases short and J 0 bases short, with 9 bases between. The CDR3 is CASTRGSNTGELFF. Written as DNA, the CDR3 is TGTGCCAGCACGAGGGGATCGAACACCGGGGAGCTGTTTTTT.

A single count supports this clone. The chain is built from TRBV7-8 and TRBJ2-5; 7 bases line up with TRBD2. V was clipped by 4 bases and J by 1 base; unmatched bases: 12. Looked up from germline, CDR1 is SGHVS and CDR2 is FQNEAQ. This CDR3 region has 17 residues. The CDR3 is CASSSPGTTSLQETQYF. The CDR3 DNA is TGTGCCAGCAGCTCCCCCGGGACTACCAGCCTCCAAGAGACCCAGTACTTC.

The chain carries TRBV6-7 and TRBJ2-3; possibly TRBD2 for D (5 bases). TRBV6-7 is assigned to the ORF class and has an uncertain function. The CDR3 is made up of 17 amino acids. Trimming shortened V by 0 bases and J by 0 bases, and 13 bases separated the two germline ends. CDR3 sequence (DNA): TGTGCCAGCAGTTACTCGAGGCTAGCTCCCAGCACAGATACGCAGTATTTT. Translating gives CASSYSRLAPSTDTQYF.

This chain uses TRBV5-1 with TRBJ1-2; 8 bases agree with TRBD1. The CDR3 is 15 residues long. V lost 2 bases and J lost 3; bases outside the gene matches: 6. CDR1 and CDR2 from the germline V gene are SGHRS and YFSETQ. Here the CDR3 DNA reads TGCGCCAGCAGCTTAACGACAGGGGAGTACTATGGCTACACCTTC. Translation gives CASSLTTGEYYGYTF.

The gene calls are TRBV5-1 and TRBJ1-1, with 8 positions matching TRBD1. Per germline, CDR1 SGHRS and CDR2 YFSETQ. After removal of 0 bases from V and 0 bases from J, the junction contained 1 base not matched to a gene. The length of the CDR3 is 15 residues. The CDR3 nucleotides are TGCGCCAGCAGCTTGGGACAGGGGATGAACACTGAAGCTTTCTTT. The encoded protein is CASSLGQGMNTEAFF.

V and J are TRBV6-1 and TRBJ1-4; D is ambiguous. Deletions cut 2 bases from V and 8 bases from J, with 9 bases between. Germline assignment: CDR1 MNHNS and CDR2 SASEGT. This CDR3 has 13 residues. CDR3 sequence reads: CASSELNGEKLFF. As DNA, the CDR3 is TGTGCCAGCAGTGAACTGAATGGAGAAAAACTGTTTTTT.

This rearrangement joins TRBV30 to TRBJ1-2; 7 positions agree with TRBD1. Germline V lookup: CDR1 GTSNPN, CDR2 SVGIG (reference sequence). The J segment lost 4 bases and the V segment lost 2 bases, leaving 4 bases of the junction unmatched. The CDR3 spans 13 residues. The CDR3 DNA follows: TGTGCCTGGAGTCCGGGACAGAGCTATGGCTACACCTTC. It encodes CAWSPGQSYGYTF. Drawing the rest from reference TRBV30 and TRBJ1-2, the complete variable domain is SQTIHQWPATLVQPVGSPLSLECTVEGTSNPNLYWYRQAAGRGLQLLFYSVGIGQISSEVPQNLSASRPQDRQFILSSKKLLLSDSGFYLCAWSPGQSYGYTFGSGTRLTVV.

V usage is TRBV14 and J usage is TRBJ2-2; 7 bases align to TRBD1. The ends lost 2 bases at V and 5 bases at J; junction bases unmatched: 5. Looked up from germline, CDR1 is SGHDN and CDR2 is FVKESK. This CDR3 contains 15 residues. The CDR3 DNA is TGTGCCAGCAGCCAACACGGGACAGCTACCGGGGAGCTGTTTTTT. This encodes CASSQHGTATGELFF.

V gene TRBV6-6 combines with J gene TRBJ2-5, with a weak D call TRBD2 (5 bases). CDR3 length equals 12 residues. Trimming cost V 6 bases and J 3 bases, with 8 bases left between them. CDR1 and CDR2 from the germline V gene are MNHNY and SVGAGI (reference sequence). In nucleotides, the CDR3 is TGTGCCAGCAGGGTCGGGAAAGAGACCCAGTACTTC. It codes for CASRVGKETQYF.

The chain is built from TRBV11-2 and TRBJ1-2; TRBD1 matches at 7 bases. Trimming at V came to 3 bases and at J to 8 bases, leaving 9 bases not matched to a gene. Germline V gene sequence: CDR1 SGHAT, CDR2 FQNNGV. The CDR3 length is 14 residues. The CDR3 region has the DNA TGTGCCAGCAGCTTTAACAGGGGCCCGAAGGGCTACACCTTC. The encoded protein is CASSFNRGPKGYTF.

This clone was detected once. V and J are TRBV12-2 and TRBJ1-5; TRBD1, the table's D call, lacks a check against the DNA. TRBV12-2 is classified as a pseudogene. The CDR3 covers 15 residues. CDR3 amino acids: CASRLRDKHGQPQHF. CDR3 bases: TGTGCAAGTCGCCTCCGGGACAAGCATGGTCAGCCCCAGCATTTT.

In this sample, this clone turned up once. The DNA for the CDR3 is TGTGCCAGCAGTTACAGACTAGCGGGGCTCAATGAGCAGTTCTTC. Protein: CASSYRLAGLNEQFF. The J gene is TRBJ2-1, the V gene TRBV6-6; 11 bases agree with TRBD2. The CDR3 sequence is 15 residues long. Looked up from germline, CDR1 is MNHNY and CDR2 is SVGAGI (reference sequence). The V segment lost 2 bases and the J segment 6 bases; nucleotides outside the gene matches: 3.

V gene TRBV11-2 combines with J gene TRBJ2-7; the match to TRBD1 covers 7 bases. The V and J ends lost 5 bases and 0 bases, in that order; junction bases with no gene match: 13. The CDR3 runs to 17 residues. CDR1 and CDR2 (germline): SGHAT, FQNNGV. CDR3 loop: CASSPARGRISSYEQYF. CDR3 DNA: TGTGCCAGCAGCCCCGCAAGGGGGCGGATAAGCTCCTACGAGCAGTACTTC.

The chain is built from TRBV14 and TRBJ1-1, with 8 bases matching TRBD1. V was clipped by 5 bases and J by 4 bases; unmatched bases: 9. Germline V CDR1 and CDR2: SGHDN, FVKESK. This CDR3 is built from 15 residues. The CDR3 DNA sequence: TGTGCCAGCAGCTACATCGGACAGGGAGGCACTGAAGCTTTCTTT. Its protein product is CASSYIGQGGTEAFF.

The gene calls are TRBV4-2 and TRBJ2-7; 7 bases line up with TRBD2. The J segment lost 3 bases and the V segment lost 0 bases, leaving 5 bases of the junction unmatched. CDR3 size: 15 residues. Germline V gene data show CDR1 as LGHNA and CDR2 as YNFKEQ. CDR3: CASSQEGLVGYEQYF. The CDR3 nucleotides are TGTGCCAGCAGCCAAGAAGGACTAGTAGGCTACGAGCAGTACTTC.

The chain is built from TRBV5-4 and TRBJ1-3; no definite D call. This CDR3 is built from 13 residues. CDR1 is SGHNT and CDR2 is YYREEE in the germline V gene (reference sequence). V lost 3 bases and J 0 bases, leaving 4 bases between the germline ends. The CDR3 DNA sequence: TGTGCCAGCAGCTCCATCTCTGGAAACACCATATATTTT. It codes for CASSSISGNTIYF.

CDR3 in DNA: TGTGCCAGCAGCTTGGAGTCTGGGCAACGTAATTCACCCCTCCACTTT. Translation gives CASSLESGQRNSPLHF. The chain couples TRBV5-4 to TRBJ1-6, with D unclear. There are 16 residues in the CDR3. The germline V gene encodes CDR1 SGHNT and CDR2 YYREEE (reference sequence). V lost 0 bases to trimming and J lost 6 bases, with 13 bases between them.

The chain carries TRBV6-5 and TRBJ1-2; weak D call: TRBD1 (6 bases). Germline V lookup: CDR1 MNHEY, CDR2 SVGAGI. Trimming pared 6 bases from V and 2 bases from J, leaving 13 bases between. CDR3 length equals 14 residues. The CDR3 sequence: CASSTTGLNYGYTF. Written as DNA, the CDR3 is TGTGCCAGCAGCACTACAGGGTTGAACTATGGCTACACCTTC.

This chain links TRBV19 with TRBJ2-1; 8 positions match TRBD2. This CDR3 spans 14 amino acids. V shed 8 bases, J shed 7 bases, and the junction held 10 bases outside the gene matches. The germline CDR1 and CDR2 sequences are LNHDA and SQIVND (reference sequence). For the CDR3, the DNA is TGTGCCAGTTCAACGGGGGGGGCGTGGAATGAGCAGTTCTTC. Protein: CASSTGGAWNEQFF.

V is TRBV5-1 and J is TRBJ1-5; D unresolved. In germline, CDR1 is SGHRS, CDR2 YFSETQ. Trimming cost V 0 bases and J 0 bases, with 7 bases left between them. This CDR3 spans 15 amino acids. CDR3 in amino acids: CASSLDGYSNQPQHF. CDR3 DNA: TGCGCCAGCAGCTTGGACGGATATAGCAATCAGCCCCAGCATTTT.

V and J are TRBV2 and TRBJ2-5; TRBD1 agrees at 9 bases. The length of the CDR3 is 17 residues. Per germline, CDR1 SNHLY and CDR2 FYNNEI. The trim removed 8 bases at V and 5 bases at J, leaving 18 bases unmatched. The CDR3 protein is CASLTGGSTGGAETQYF. CDR3 nucleotide sequence: TGTGCCAGCTTGACGGGCGGTTCAACAGGGGGCGCGGAGACCCAGTACTTC.

This chain uses TRBV11-2 with TRBJ1-1; D is undetermined. The CDR3 length is 14 residues. V was cut by 5 bases and J by 1 base, with 11 bases left in between. Germline CDR1 reads SGHAT; CDR2 reads FQNNGV. The CDR3 bases are TGTGCCAGCAGCCCCGGTCGGCGGAACACTGAAGCTTTCTTT. It codes for CASSPGRRNTEAFF. Full variable domain (missing parts from reference TRBV11-2 and TRBJ1-1): EAGVAQSPRYKIIEKRQSVAFWCNPISGHATLYWYQQILGQGPKLLIQFQNNGVVDDSQLPKDRFSAERLKGVDSTLKIQPAKLEDSAVYLCASSPGRRNTEAFFGQGTRLTVV.